This is a list of T cell receptor beta chains from one sample in a study of cytomegalovirus exposure and HLA in healthy donors. Using immunoSEQ multiplex PCR, the repertoire was profiled, and TCRdb retains in-frame clones only, with some absent. The profile shows around 130,000 clones, roughly 77% of them singletons. The sample was PBMCs. The receptors were sampled from a man in his forties in good health and CMV-seronegative. Both conserved end residues are part of each CDR3. The order of the fields is J gene, clone size, V gene, D gene, CDR3 protein, CDR3 DNA. A D gene is named only where the DNA matches it firmly. Clone size appears in some rows only: once, few, many, or a class for an expanded clone.

J gene: TRBJ2-1
clone size: few
V gene: TRBV7-9
D gene: TRBD2
CDR3 protein: CASSPRLGLADGNEQFF
CDR3 DNA: TGTGCCAGCAGCCCAAGACTCGGACTAGCCGATGGGAATGAGCAGTTCTTC

J gene: TRBJ2-7
clone size: NA
V gene: TRBV5-1
D gene: NA
CDR3 protein: CASRTDGVASYEQYF
CDR3 DNA: TGCGCCAGCAGGACGGACGGGGTTGCGTCCTACGAGCAGTACTTC

J gene: TRBJ2-7
clone size: NA
V gene: TRBV1
D gene: NA
CDR3 protein: CTSSQGTSGGLTYEQYF
CDR3 DNA: TGCACCAGCAGCCAAGGGACTAGCGGGGGGCTCACCTACGAGCAGTACTTC

J gene: TRBJ2-1
clone size: NA
V gene: TRBV28
D gene: NA
CDR3 protein: CASSFPGGLGYNEQFF
CDR3 DNA: TGTGCCAGCAGTTTCCCAGGGGGGTTAGGGTACAATGAGCAGTTCTTC

J gene: TRBJ1-5
clone size: NA
V gene: TRBV30
D gene: NA
CDR3 protein: CAWSPSGSPFYQPQHF
CDR3 DNA: TGTGCCTGGAGTCCCTCGGGGAGCCCCTTTTATCAGCCCCAGCATTTT

J gene: TRBJ2-2
clone size: NA
V gene: TRBV2
D gene: NA
CDR3 protein: CASSVQAGELFF
CDR3 DNA: TGTGCCAGCAGTGTTCAGGCCGGGGAGCTGTTTTTT

J gene: TRBJ2-7
clone size: NA
V gene: TRBV6-6
D gene: NA
CDR3 protein: CASSYRQTHEQYF
CDR3 DNA: TGTGCCAGCAGTTACCGACAGACCCACGAGCAGTACTTC

J gene: TRBJ2-3
clone size: NA
V gene: TRBV28
D gene: NA
CDR3 protein: CASSLDWADTQYF
CDR3 DNA: TGTGCCAGCTCTCTTGACTGGGCAGATACGCAGTATTTT

J gene: TRBJ2-3
clone size: NA
V gene: TRBV6-1
D gene: NA
CDR3 protein: CASSLERRYTDTQYF
CDR3 DNA: TGTGCCAGCAGTTTAGAGCGGAGATACACAGATACGCAGTATTTT

J gene: TRBJ2-4
clone size: once
V gene: TRBV6-1
D gene: TRBD1
CDR3 protein: CASSVAGTGGFNIQYF
CDR3 DNA: TGTGCCAGCAGTGTCGCCGGGACAGGGGGCTTTAACATTCAGTACTTC

J gene: TRBJ2-5
clone size: NA
V gene: TRBV9
D gene: TRBD1
CDR3 protein: CASSVGKWGQGPQETQYF
CDR3 DNA: TGTGCCAGCAGCGTAGGCAAATGGGGACAGGGCCCCCAAGAGACCCAGTACTTC

J gene: TRBJ1-4
clone size: NA
V gene: TRBV4-3
D gene: TRBD1
CDR3 protein: CASSQDSQGEEKLFF
CDR3 DNA: TGCGCCAGCAGCCAAGATTCACAGGGGGAGGAAAAACTGTTTTTT

J gene: TRBJ2-1
clone size: NA
V gene: TRBV18
D gene: TRBD2
CDR3 protein: CASSHTSGGTYNEQFF
CDR3 DNA: TGTGCCAGCTCACACACTAGCGGGGGAACCTACAATGAGCAGTTCTTC

J gene: TRBJ2-1
clone size: NA
V gene: TRBV7-6
D gene: NA
CDR3 protein: CASSLALSNEQFF
CDR3 DNA: TGTGCCAGCAGCTTAGCGCTCAGCAATGAGCAGTTCTTC

J gene: TRBJ2-2
clone size: medium-sized
V gene: TRBV7-9
D gene: TRBD1
CDR3 protein: CASSSWDRNTGELFF
CDR3 DNA: TGTGCCAGCAGCTCCTGGGACAGAAACACCGGGGAGCTGTTTTTT

J gene: TRBJ1-3
clone size: NA
V gene: TRBV30
D gene: TRBD1
CDR3 protein: CAWSAGQPNSGNTIYF
CDR3 DNA: TGTGCCTGGAGTGCGGGACAGCCTAACTCTGGAAACACCATATATTTT

J gene: TRBJ1-1
clone size: NA
V gene: TRBV27
D gene: TRBD1
CDR3 protein: CASSVTGENTEAFF
CDR3 DNA: TGTGCCAGCAGTGTGACAGGGGAGAACACTGAAGCTTTCTTT

J gene: TRBJ2-1
clone size: once
V gene: TRBV4-1
D gene: NA
CDR3 protein: CASSQESGASSYNEQFF
CDR3 DNA: TGCGCCAGCAGCCAAGAGAGCGGTGCTAGCTCCTACAATGAGCAGTTCTTC

J gene: TRBJ1-4
clone size: NA
V gene: TRBV2
D gene: NA
CDR3 protein: CASSPTGGRVGEKLFF
CDR3 DNA: TGTGCCAGCAGCCCCACGGGGGGCAGGGTGGGGGAAAAACTGTTTTTT

J gene: TRBJ1-5
clone size: NA
V gene: TRBV30
D gene: TRBD1
CDR3 protein: CAWSRRDSSNQPQHF
CDR3 DNA: TGTGCCTGGAGTAGGAGGGACAGTAGCAATCAGCCCCAGCATTTT

J gene: TRBJ1-5
clone size: NA
V gene: TRBV7-2
D gene: NA
CDR3 protein: CASSSGSNQPQHF
CDR3 DNA: TGTGCCAGCAGCTCGGGTAGCAATCAGCCCCAGCATTTT

J gene: TRBJ2-5
clone size: NA
V gene: TRBV30
D gene: NA
CDR3 protein: CAWRNQGETQYF
CDR3 DNA: TGTGCCTGGAGGAACCAGGGAGAGACCCAGTACTTC

J gene: TRBJ2-1
clone size: NA
V gene: TRBV6-1
D gene: NA
CDR3 protein: CASSENRALKFF
CDR3 DNA: TGTGCCAGCAGTGAGAACAGGGCTTTAAAGTTCTTC

J gene: TRBJ2-5
clone size: NA
V gene: TRBV15
D gene: TRBD1
CDR3 protein: CATSRATGGQETQYF
CDR3 DNA: TGTGCCACCAGCAGAGCAACAGGGGGCCAGGAGACCCAGTACTTC

J gene: TRBJ2-7
clone size: NA
V gene: TRBV27
D gene: TRBD1
CDR3 protein: CASSPGQGQQYF
CDR3 DNA: TGTGCCAGCAGTCCGGGACAGGGACAGCAGTACTTC

J gene: TRBJ2-1
clone size: NA
V gene: TRBV29-1
D gene: TRBD2
CDR3 protein: CSVVGLASHEQFF
CDR3 DNA: TGCAGCGTTGTGGGACTAGCGTCTCATGAGCAGTTCTTC

J gene: TRBJ1-5
clone size: NA
V gene: TRBV15
D gene: NA
CDR3 protein: CATSSYFGTSNQPQHF
CDR3 DNA: TGTGCCACCAGCAGTTATTTTGGGACATCTAATCAGCCCCAGCATTTT

J gene: TRBJ2-5
clone size: NA
V gene: TRBV7-9
D gene: TRBD2
CDR3 protein: CASSSGLAEYF
CDR3 DNA: TGTGCCAGCAGCTCTGGACTAGCGGAATACTTC

J gene: TRBJ2-7
clone size: NA
V gene: TRBV7-2
D gene: TRBD2
CDR3 protein: CASSLATGGQGWQYF
CDR3 DNA: TGTGCCAGCAGCTTAGCGACGGGGGGTCAAGGGTGGCAGTACTTC

J gene: TRBJ1-1
clone size: NA
V gene: TRBV7-2
D gene: NA
CDR3 protein: CASSFRTTQGNTEAFF
CDR3 DNA: TGTGCCAGCAGCTTTAGAACTACACAGGGGAACACTGAAGCTTTCTTT

J gene: TRBJ2-5
clone size: NA
V gene: TRBV4-2
D gene: NA
CDR3 protein: CASSITIAGRETQYF
CDR3 DNA: TGTGCCAGCAGCATTACAATAGCTGGAAGGGAGACCCAGTACTTC

J gene: TRBJ1-6
clone size: once
V gene: TRBV19
D gene: NA
CDR3 protein: CASSITGYNSPLHF
CDR3 DNA: TGTGCCAGTAGTATTACAGGGTATAATTCACCCCTCCACTTT

J gene: TRBJ1-3
clone size: NA
V gene: TRBV6-5
D gene: TRBD1
CDR3 protein: CASSSGTGTGNTIYF
CDR3 DNA: TGTGCCAGCAGTTCTGGGACAGGCACTGGAAACACCATATATTTT

J gene: TRBJ2-3
clone size: NA
V gene: TRBV2
D gene: NA
CDR3 protein: CASSKRPGELQWGTQYF
CDR3 DNA: TGTGCCAGCAGCAAGAGACCGGGAGAACTGCAGTGGGGTACGCAGTATTTT

J gene: TRBJ2-2
clone size: NA
V gene: TRBV27
D gene: NA
CDR3 protein: CASSRGGMGTGELFF
CDR3 DNA: TGTGCCAGCAGCCGTGGGGGGATGGGCACCGGGGAGCTGTTTTTT

J gene: TRBJ2-5
clone size: NA
V gene: TRBV7-9
D gene: TRBD2
CDR3 protein: CASSLLGGSGETQYF
CDR3 DNA: TGTGCCAGCAGCTTATTAGGCGGGAGCGGGGAGACCCAGTACTTC

J gene: TRBJ1-4
clone size: NA
V gene: TRBV5-1
D gene: TRBD1
CDR3 protein: CASSPAGQGYEKLFF
CDR3 DNA: TGCGCCAGCAGCCCAGCAGGACAGGGCTATGAAAAACTGTTTTTT

J gene: TRBJ1-1
clone size: NA
V gene: TRBV5-1
D gene: NA
CDR3 protein: CASSLGQTNTEAFF
CDR3 DNA: TGCGCCAGCAGCTTGGGACAAACGAACACTGAAGCTTTCTTT

J gene: TRBJ2-3
clone size: NA
V gene: TRBV9
D gene: NA
CDR3 protein: CASSGGPHTQYF
CDR3 DNA: TGTGCCAGCAGCGGGGGCCCGCATACGCAGTATTTT

J gene: TRBJ1-6
clone size: NA
V gene: TRBV7-2
D gene: TRBD1
CDR3 protein: CASSYTGTGDNSPLHF
CDR3 DNA: TGTGCCAGCAGCTACACCGGGACAGGGGATAATTCACCCCTCCACTTT

J gene: TRBJ1-1
clone size: NA
V gene: TRBV5-1
D gene: NA
CDR3 protein: CASSQSVGKDTEAFF
CDR3 DNA: TGCGCCAGCAGCCAATCGGTGGGCAAGGACACTGAAGCTTTCTTT

J gene: TRBJ1-1
clone size: NA
V gene: TRBV19
D gene: TRBD1
CDR3 protein: CASSWGGTGDTEAFF
CDR3 DNA: TGTGCCAGTAGTTGGGGAGGGACAGGGGACACTGAAGCTTTCTTT

J gene: TRBJ2-1
clone size: once
V gene: TRBV23-1
D gene: TRBD2
CDR3 protein: CASSQSLAGINEQFF
CDR3 DNA: TGCGCCAGCAGTCAAAGCCTAGCGGGAATCAATGAGCAGTTCTTC

J gene: TRBJ1-6
clone size: NA
V gene: TRBV7-3
D gene: TRBD1
CDR3 protein: CASSLSGNRGNSPLHF
CDR3 DNA: TGTGCCAGCAGCTTAAGCGGGAACAGGGGTAATTCACCCCTCCACTTT

J gene: TRBJ1-1
clone size: once
V gene: TRBV29-1
D gene: NA
CDR3 protein: CSVSRGGENTEAFF
CDR3 DNA: TGCAGCGTTAGTCGAGGAGGGGAAAACACTGAAGCTTTCTTT

J gene: TRBJ2-6
clone size: few
V gene: TRBV2
D gene: NA
CDR3 protein: CASSLQGRSGANGLTF
CDR3 DNA: TGTGCCAGCTCATTACAGGGCCGCTCTGGGGCCAACGGCCTGACTTTC

J gene: TRBJ2-1
clone size: once
V gene: TRBV19
D gene: TRBD2
CDR3 protein: CASSTISGGAHNEQFF
CDR3 DNA: TGTGCCAGTAGTACGATTAGCGGGGGGGCCCACAATGAGCAGTTCTTC

J gene: TRBJ1-4
clone size: NA
V gene: TRBV7-2
D gene: NA
CDR3 protein: CASSPARGNEKLFF
CDR3 DNA: TGTGCCAGCAGCCCCGCGCGGGGGAATGAAAAACTGTTTTTT

J gene: TRBJ2-7
clone size: NA
V gene: TRBV28
D gene: TRBD2
CDR3 protein: CASSLRTSGREEQYF
CDR3 DNA: TGTGCCAGCAGTCTCAGGACTAGCGGGAGGGAAGAGCAGTACTTC

J gene: TRBJ2-5
clone size: few
V gene: TRBV5-4
D gene: TRBD1
CDR3 protein: CASSLQGAVETQYF
CDR3 DNA: TGTGCCAGCAGCTTACAGGGGGCCGTAGAGACCCAGTACTTC

J gene: TRBJ2-1
clone size: NA
V gene: TRBV20-1
D gene: NA
CDR3 protein: CSASKRGEQFF
CDR3 DNA: TGCAGTGCTAGTAAACGAGGTGAGCAGTTCTTC

J gene: TRBJ2-3
clone size: once
V gene: TRBV13
D gene: TRBD1
CDR3 protein: CASSSRTGLVGTQYF
CDR3 DNA: TGTGCCAGCAGCTCTCGGACAGGGCTTGTCGGTACGCAGTATTTT

J gene: TRBJ2-1
clone size: NA
V gene: TRBV28
D gene: TRBD2
CDR3 protein: CASSSPREREGDEQFF
CDR3 DNA: TGTGCCAGCAGTTCCCCCAGGGAGCGGGAGGGCGATGAGCAGTTCTTC

J gene: TRBJ1-1
clone size: NA
V gene: TRBV5-1
D gene: NA
CDR3 protein: CASSAIGENTEAFF
CDR3 DNA: TGCGCCAGCAGCGCCATAGGGGAGAACACTGAAGCTTTCTTT

J gene: TRBJ2-7
clone size: once
V gene: TRBV19
D gene: NA
CDR3 protein: CASSFTGTYEQYF
CDR3 DNA: TGTGCCAGTAGTTTTACGGGGACTTACGAGCAGTACTTC

J gene: TRBJ2-3
clone size: few
V gene: TRBV15
D gene: TRBD2
CDR3 protein: CATSRLAGPGTDTQYF
CDR3 DNA: TGTGCCACCAGCAGGTTAGCGGGCCCCGGGACAGATACGCAGTATTTT

J gene: TRBJ1-1
clone size: NA
V gene: TRBV15
D gene: TRBD1
CDR3 protein: CATSSDRGSRLEAFF
CDR3 DNA: TGTGCCACCAGCAGCGACAGGGGGAGCCGACTTGAAGCTTTCTTT

J gene: TRBJ2-7
clone size: NA
V gene: TRBV19
D gene: NA
CDR3 protein: CASSIKGSGVEQYF
CDR3 DNA: TGTGCCAGTAGTATTAAGGGCTCGGGGGTCGAGCAGTACTTC

J gene: TRBJ2-3
clone size: once
V gene: TRBV7-2
D gene: NA
CDR3 protein: CASRGGRGTLDTQYF
CDR3 DNA: TGTGCCAGCAGGGGGGGGCGGGGGACTCTGGATACGCAGTATTTT

J gene: TRBJ1-2
clone size: NA
V gene: TRBV6-6
D gene: TRBD1
CDR3 protein: CASGGQGLLYGYTF
CDR3 DNA: TGTGCCAGCGGGGGACAGGGCCTTCTGTATGGCTACACCTTC